The 24 T cell receptor beta chains below come from one sample, sequenced in a study of response to subunit inactivated influenza vaccine. Each CDR3 protein is one row after TCRdb ran MiXCR on the RT-PCR reads. Of about 520,000 distinct CDR3 sequences listed, approximately 24% are singletons. This sample comprised CD4+ T cells sorted from PBMCs, obtained more than 4 days after vaccination. These receptor sequences come from a man between 50 and 59 years old who received an inactivated influenza vaccine.

This chain uses TRBV2 with TRBJ2-7; D might be TRBD2 (6 bases). The V gene lost 7 bases and the J gene lost 3 bases, with 16 bases spanning the gap. The CDR3 spans 14 residues. Per germline, CDR1 SNHLY and CDR2 FYNNEI. The CDR3 loop is CASNREGGIYEQYF. CDR3 coding DNA: TGTGCCAGCAACCGGGAAGGAGGGATCTACGAGCAGTACTTC. Full variable domain (outside the CDR3, taken from reference TRBV2 and TRBJ2-7): EPEVTQTPSHQVTQMGQEVILRCVPISNHLYFYWYRQILGQKVEFLVSFYNNEISEKSEIFDDQFSVERPDGSNFTLKIRSTKLEDSAMYFCASNREGGIYEQYFGPGTRLTVT.

This clonotype showed up just a few times. The chain carries TRBV20-1 and TRBJ2-1, with TRBD1 identical over 7 bases. Losses at the gene ends were 5 bases for V and 6 bases for J; bases not matched to a gene: 4. There are 12 residues in the CDR3. Germline loops: CDR1 DFQATT, CDR2 SNEGSKA (reference sequence). CDR3 sequence reads: CSAFDRANEQFF. CDR3 in DNA: TGCAGTGCTTTCGACAGGGCCAATGAGCAGTTCTTC.

V is TRBV18 and J is TRBJ2-3, with a possible D match to TRBD2 (6 bases). The germline V gene has CDR1 KGHSH and CDR2 LQKENI. CDR3 length: 16 amino acids. V lost 0 bases to trimming and J lost 1 base, with 11 bases between them. The CDR3 region is CASSPPRGTGTDTQYF. DNA for the CDR3: TGTGCCAGCTCACCACCCCGGGGGACCGGCACAGATACGCAGTATTTT. The variable domain in full, completed from reference TRBV18 and TRBJ2-3, reads NAGVMQNPRHLVRRRGQEARLRCSPMKGHSHVYWYRQLPEEGLKFMVYLQKENIIDESGMPKERFSAEFPKEGPSILRIQQVVRGDSAAYFCASSPPRGTGTDTQYFGPGTRLTVL.

This chain joins TRBV20-1 and TRBJ2-1; D possibly matches TRBD1 or TRBD2 (6 bases each). The CDR3 consists of 17 residues. Germline-derived CDR1 and CDR2 are DFQATT and SNEGSKA (reference sequence). CDR3 sequence reads: CCARDQRGRTLVDEQFF. CDR3 coding DNA: TGCTGCGCTAGAGATCAGAGGGGGAGGACCCTAGTCGATGAGCAGTTCTTC.

The V gene is TRBV10-3, the J gene TRBJ2-5, with D perhaps given as TRBD1 or TRBD2 (6 bases each). Germline V CDR1 and CDR2: ENHRY, SYGVKD. The CDR3 has 13 residues. The V end was cut by 6 bases, the J end by 4 bases, with 12 bases between. As DNA, the CDR3 is TGTGCCATCAGCCCAACGGGGGCAGAGACCCAGTACTTC. Its translation: CAISPTGAETQYF.

The gene calls are TRBV7-7 and TRBJ2-2; 8 bases agree with TRBD1. The CDR3 consists of 14 residues. Per the germline V gene, CDR1 is SSHAT and CDR2 is FNYEAQ (reference sequence). DNA for the CDR3: TGTCTTACTCCCCAGGACAGGGAATTTGGGGAGCTGTTTTTT. Encoded protein: CLTPQDREFGELFF.

The rearrangement links TRBV15 to TRBJ2-2; the match to TRBD1 covers 8 bases. V shed 4 bases and J 5 bases; nucleotides not matched to a gene: 6. There are 15 residues in the CDR3. The germline gives CDR1 LNHNV, CDR2 YYDKDF (reference sequence). CDR3 residues: CATSTYRQGTGELFF. In nucleotides, the CDR3 is TGTGCCACCAGCACCTACCGACAGGGGACCGGGGAGCTGTTTTTT.

The chain joins TRBV29-1 to TRBJ1-2; no clear D. Germline lookup yields CDR1 SQVTM and CDR2 ANQGSEA. V was shortened by 6 bases and J by 7 bases, with 12 bases between the two germline ends. The CDR3 consists of 11 residues. In nucleotides, the CDR3 is TGCAGCGTCAGGATAAAGCTTGGCTACACCTTC. It encodes CSVRIKLGYTF. The full variable domain, its missing parts supplied by reference TRBV29-1 and TRBJ1-2, is SAVISQKPSRDICQRGTSLTIQCQVDSQVTMMFWYRQQPGQSLTLIATANQGSEATYESGFVIDKFPISRPNLTFSTLTVSNMSPEDSSIYLCSVRIKLGYTFGSGTRLTVV.

The V and J genes are TRBV20-1 and TRBJ1-6; tentative D call: TRBD1 (6 bases). The CDR3 loop spans 13 amino acids. Germline V lookup: CDR1 DFQATT, CDR2 SNEGSKA (reference sequence). V was pared by 6 bases and J by 7 bases, with 13 bases between. CDR3 in DNA: TGCAGTGCCGCGGGGGCAGGAAATTCACCCCTCCACTTT. Its protein product is CSAAGAGNSPLHF.

This clonotype has at least ten counts. CDR3 sequence reads: CASSQVGQGGYEQYF. The CDR3 DNA is TGTGCCAGCAGCCAAGTTGGACAGGGCGGCTACGAGCAGTACTTC. This chain connects TRBV4-2 to TRBJ2-7; 8 bases agree with TRBD1. From germline, CDR1 is LGHNA and CDR2 YNFKEQ. Trimming removed 1 base from V and 3 bases from J; junction bases left unmatched: 5. This CDR3 is built from 15 residues.

The rearrangement joins TRBV6-1 to TRBJ2-2, with D unclear. CDR1 is MNHNS, CDR2 SASEGT, per germline. The CDR3 is made up of 15 amino acids. V was shortened by 3 bases and J by 7 bases, with 15 bases between the two germline ends. The CDR3 bases are TGTGCCAGCAGTGAGGCCTTTGGTCGGTTCGGGGAGCTGTTTTTT. This translates into CASSEAFGRFGELFF.

In its sample, this clonotype was seen a few times. The chain is built from TRBV20-1 and TRBJ2-7, with 7 bases aligning to TRBD1. The CDR3 loop spans 12 amino acids. Trimming took 3 bases from V and 6 from J; bases not matched to a gene: 5. The V gene's germline CDR1 is DFQATT and CDR2 SNEGSKA (reference sequence). The CDR3 here is CSARKSGGEQYF. In DNA, the CDR3 is TGCAGTGCTAGGAAGTCAGGGGGCGAGCAGTACTTC.

The CDR3 coding sequence is TGTGCCAGCAGACTAAGCGGGGGGGCAGATACGCAGTATTTT. As protein: CASRLSGGADTQYF. The rearrangement joins TRBV28 to TRBJ2-3; 10 nucleotides align to TRBD2. This CDR3 is 14 amino acids long. Germline CDR1 MDHEN, CDR2 SYDVKM. V gave up 6 bases and J gave up 4 bases; unmatched junction bases: 4. Full variable domain (remainder filled in from reference TRBV28 and TRBJ2-3): DVKVTQSSRYLVKRTGEKVFLECVQDMDHENMFWYRQDPGLGLRLIYFSYDVKMKEKGDIPEGYSVSREKKERFSLILESASTNQTSMYLCASRLSGGADTQYFGPGTRLTVL.

This clonotype has only a few counts. The rearrangement links TRBV5-1 to TRBJ2-7, with TRBD2 identical over 10 bases. The CDR3 is 16 residues long. Germline-derived CDR1 and CDR2 are SGHRS and YFSETQ. The V and J ends lost 3 bases and 0 bases, in that order; junction bases with no gene match: 6. The CDR3 bases are TGCGCCAGCAGCTCCGGAGCTAGCGGGGGCTCCTACGAGCAGTACTTC. Amino acids: CASSSGASGGSYEQYF.

CDR3 DNA: TGCGCCAGCAGCATAGATTCGGTTTCCTACGAGCAGTACTTC. Amino acids: CASSIDSVSYEQYF. The V call is TRBV5-1, the J call TRBJ2-7; D remains ambiguous. CDR3 length equals 14 residues. In germline, CDR1 is SGHRS, CDR2 YFSETQ. V lost 4 bases and J 1 base, leaving 12 bases between the germline ends.

The chain has TRBV20-1 and TRBJ2-7; D possibly corresponds to TRBD1 (6 bases). The CDR3 totals 15 residues. Germline V gives CDR1 DFQATT, CDR2 SNEGSKA (reference sequence). Trimming cost V 1 base and J 3 bases, with 16 bases left between them. The CDR3 spells CSARGQGQGRYEQYF. The CDR3 DNA sequence: TGCAGTGCTAGAGGACAAGGGCAGGGGCGCTACGAGCAGTACTTC.

The rearrangement uses TRBV10-3 and TRBJ2-2; 9 bases are a match to TRBD2. The V gene end was trimmed by 4 bases and the J gene end by 7 bases; junction bases not matched to a gene: 10. Germline values: CDR1 ENHRY, CDR2 SYGVKD. The CDR3 consists of 16 residues. The CDR3, as DNA: TGTGCCATCAGTGTCGTAGCGGGAGCGGATAGCGGGGAGCTGTTTTTT. It specifies CAISVVAGADSGELFF.

The V call is TRBV30, the J call TRBJ1-1, with a possible D match to TRBD1 (5 bases). Germline CDR1 reads GTSNPN; CDR2 reads SVGIG (reference sequence). V lost 1 base and J lost 6, with 18 bases in between. The CDR3 totals 15 residues. In DNA form, the CDR3 reads TGTGCCTGGAGTGACCCGGGGAGGGGAATTGCTGAAGCTTTCTTT. It codes for CAWSDPGRGIAEAFF.

This clonotype was picked up a small number of times. This chain uses TRBV19 with TRBJ1-5; possibly TRBD1 for D (5 bases). The length of the CDR3 is 17 residues. CDR1 LNHDA and CDR2 SQIVND come from the germline V gene (reference sequence). V lost 4 bases, J lost 0 bases, and 16 bases lay in between. CDR3 residues: CASSTGSAGYSNQPQHF. DNA of the CDR3: TGTGCCAGTAGTACAGGGTCGGCGGGTTATAGCAATCAGCCCCAGCATTTT.

The chain recombines TRBV5-1 with TRBJ2-7; D is unclear. Germline CDR1 reads SGHRS; CDR2 reads YFSETQ. Trimming took 0 bases from V and 2 from J, leaving 12 bases between them. The CDR3 length is 15 residues. In nucleotides, the CDR3 is TGCGCCAGCAGCTTGGCTGCTGGCAACACCTACGAGCAGTACTTC. This encodes CASSLAAGNTYEQYF.

The sample holds a few counts of this clonotype. This chain connects TRBV20-1 to TRBJ1-6; TRBD1 agrees at 9 bases. The CDR3 extends over 13 amino acids. The trim removed 5 bases at V and 9 bases at J, leaving 5 bases unmatched. The germline gives CDR1 DFQATT, CDR2 SNEGSKA (reference sequence). The CDR3 region has the DNA TGCAGTGCTTGGACAGGGGCTAGTTCACCCCTCCACTTT. This gives the protein CSAWTGASSPLHF.

The gene calls are TRBV6-1 and TRBJ2-7; perhaps TRBD1 as D (6 bases). The CDR3 contains 13 residues. In germline, CDR1 is MNHNS, CDR2 SASEGT. V gave up 6 bases and J gave up 7 bases, with 16 bases separating them. CDR3: CASRTQTGREQYF. CDR3 nucleotides: TGTGCCAGCAGAACCCAGACAGGTCGGGAGCAGTACTTC.

The rearrangement links TRBV5-1 to TRBJ1-1, with D maybe TRBD1 (6 bases). V was clipped by 0 bases and J by 3 bases, with 9 bases between them. Germline CDR1 is SGHRS and CDR2 is YFSETQ. The CDR3 sequence is 14 residues long. The CDR3 DNA sequence: TGCGCCAGCAGCTTGGAAACAGGGTACACTGAAGCTTTCTTT. This codes for CASSLETGYTEAFF.

A few counts support this clonotype. CDR3 nucleotide sequence: TGTGCCAGCAGAAGATTAGTCGGGGGGAGGGTAGGGGCCTACGAGCAGTACTTC. This codes for CASRRLVGGRVGAYEQYF. The rearrangement joins TRBV28 to TRBJ2-7; 7 bases map to TRBD2. The germline V gene has CDR1 MDHEN and CDR2 SYDVKM. The V segment lost 6 bases and the J segment 2 bases; nucleotides outside the gene matches: 19. The CDR3 spans 18 residues.